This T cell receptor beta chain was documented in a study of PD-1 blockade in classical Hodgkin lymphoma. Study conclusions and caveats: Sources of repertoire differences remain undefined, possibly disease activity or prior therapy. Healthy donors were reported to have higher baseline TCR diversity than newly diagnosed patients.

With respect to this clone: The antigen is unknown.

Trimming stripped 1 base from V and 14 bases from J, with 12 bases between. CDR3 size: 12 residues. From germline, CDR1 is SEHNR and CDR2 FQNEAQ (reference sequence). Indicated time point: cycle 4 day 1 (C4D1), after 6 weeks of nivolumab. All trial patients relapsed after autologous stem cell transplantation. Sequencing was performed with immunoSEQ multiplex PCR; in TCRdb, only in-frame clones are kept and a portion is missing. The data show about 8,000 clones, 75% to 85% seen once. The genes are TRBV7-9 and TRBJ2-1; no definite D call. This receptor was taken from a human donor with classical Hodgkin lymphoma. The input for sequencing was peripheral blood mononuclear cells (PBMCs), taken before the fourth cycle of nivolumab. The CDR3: CASSLDDWREFF. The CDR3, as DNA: TGTGCCAGCAGCTTAGATGATTGGAGAGAGTTCTTC.